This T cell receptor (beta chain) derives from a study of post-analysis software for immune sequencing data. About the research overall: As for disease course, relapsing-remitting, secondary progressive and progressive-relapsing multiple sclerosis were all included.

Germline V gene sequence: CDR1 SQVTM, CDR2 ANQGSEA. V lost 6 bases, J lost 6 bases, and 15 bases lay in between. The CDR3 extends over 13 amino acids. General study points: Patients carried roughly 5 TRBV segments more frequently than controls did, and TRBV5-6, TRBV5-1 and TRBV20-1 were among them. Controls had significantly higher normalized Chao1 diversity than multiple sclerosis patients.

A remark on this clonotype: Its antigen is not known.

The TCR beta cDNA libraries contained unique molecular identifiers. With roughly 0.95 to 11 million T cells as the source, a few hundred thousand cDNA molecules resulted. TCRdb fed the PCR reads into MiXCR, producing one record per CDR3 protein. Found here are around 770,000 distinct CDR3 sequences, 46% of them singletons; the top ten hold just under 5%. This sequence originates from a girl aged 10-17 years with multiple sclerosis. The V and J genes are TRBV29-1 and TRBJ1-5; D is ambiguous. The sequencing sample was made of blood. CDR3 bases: TGCAGCGTGTCGACTGGCCTAAGTCAGCCCCAGCATTTT. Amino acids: CSVSTGLSQPQHF. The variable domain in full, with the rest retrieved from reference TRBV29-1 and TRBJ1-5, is SAVISQKPSRDICQRGTSLTIQCQVDSQVTMMFWYRQQPGQSLTLIATANQGSEATYESGFVIDKFPISRPNLTFSTLTVSNMSPEDSSIYLCSVSTGLSQPQHFGDGTRLSIL.